Sequencing of this T cell receptor beta chain was carried out in a study of blood T cell repertoires in COVID-19. V gave up 4 bases and J gave up 5 bases; unmatched junction bases: 9. This CDR3 region has 17 residues. Germline V gives CDR1 SGHAT, CDR2 FQNNGV. Sequencing used immunoSEQ multiplex PCR; TCRdb keeps in-frame clones, though not all of them. The repertoire holds 200,000 to 300,000 clones, with roughly 79% as singletons. The J gene is TRBJ2-7, the V gene TRBV11-2; 15 bases line up with TRBD2. The sample was peripheral blood. The sequence was obtained from a woman aged 80 or over with COVID-19, enrolled during active disease. The CDR3 DNA follows: TGTGCCAGCAGCTCGAGGACTAGCGGGGGGGCCAGGAACGAGCAGTACTTC. Amino acids: CASSSRTSGGARNEQYF.